The T cell receptor (beta chain) described here comes from a study of breast tumors, draining lymph nodes, adjacent tissues. TCRdb reanalysed the multiplex PCR reads using MiXCR and keeps one entry per CDR3 protein. The data contain tens of thousands of distinct CDR3 sequences, around 23% of them seen just once; the ten biggest clones take up about 7.6%. This clonotype was counted ten times or more. The antigen is unknown. Notes on the study in general: Data fit most tumor T cells coming from lymph node, expanding in tumor.

This CDR3 is 14 amino acids long. Per the germline V gene, CDR1 is SGHAT and CDR2 is FQNNGV. V lost 0 bases and J lost 4, with 7 bases in between. The chain combines TRBV11-2 with TRBJ2-1, with no clear D. The sample comprised breast tumor tissue. The sequence was collected from a female donor with breast cancer. Some clones in this sample may be carry-over from other donors' samples. The CDR3 DNA follows: TGTGCCAGCAGCTTAGAGCTCCCTTACAATGAGCAGTTCTTC. Residues: CASSLELPYNEQFF.